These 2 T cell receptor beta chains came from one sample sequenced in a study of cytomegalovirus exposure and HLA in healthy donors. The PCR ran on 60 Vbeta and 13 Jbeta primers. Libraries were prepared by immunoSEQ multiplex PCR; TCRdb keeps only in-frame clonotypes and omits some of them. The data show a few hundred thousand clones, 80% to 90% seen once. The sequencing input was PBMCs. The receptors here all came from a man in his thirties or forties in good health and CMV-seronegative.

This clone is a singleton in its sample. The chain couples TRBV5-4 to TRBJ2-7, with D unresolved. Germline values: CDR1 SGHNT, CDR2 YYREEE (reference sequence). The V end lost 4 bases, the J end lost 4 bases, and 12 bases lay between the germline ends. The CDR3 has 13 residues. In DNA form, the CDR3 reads TGTGCCAGCAGCAGAGGCGTTGGGTACGAGCAGTACTTC. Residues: CASSRGVGYEQYF.

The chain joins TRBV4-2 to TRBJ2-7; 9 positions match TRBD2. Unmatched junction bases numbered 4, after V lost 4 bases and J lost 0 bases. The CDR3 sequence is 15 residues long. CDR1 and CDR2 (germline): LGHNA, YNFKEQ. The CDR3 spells CASSPAGGSSYEQYF. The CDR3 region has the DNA TGTGCCAGCAGCCCAGCGGGGGGCAGCTCCTACGAGCAGTACTTC.